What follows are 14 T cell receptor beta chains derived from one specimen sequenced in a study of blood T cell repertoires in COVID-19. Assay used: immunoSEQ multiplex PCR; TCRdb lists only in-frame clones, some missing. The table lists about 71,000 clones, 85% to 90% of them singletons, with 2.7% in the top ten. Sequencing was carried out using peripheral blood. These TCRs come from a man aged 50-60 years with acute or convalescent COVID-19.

The CDR3 sequence is CATSDIQYTGELFF. Here the CDR3 DNA reads TGTGCCACCAGTGATATCCAGTACACCGGGGAGCTGTTTTTT. This rearrangement joins TRBV24-1 to TRBJ2-2; D is unclear. CDR1 is KGHDR and CDR2 is SFDVKD in the germline V gene. The CDR3 spans 14 residues. Deletions cut 3 bases from V and 3 bases from J, with 7 bases between.

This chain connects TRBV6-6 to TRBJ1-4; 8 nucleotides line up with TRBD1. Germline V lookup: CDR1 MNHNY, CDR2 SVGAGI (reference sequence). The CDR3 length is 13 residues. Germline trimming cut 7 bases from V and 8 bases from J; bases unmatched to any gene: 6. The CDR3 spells CASKDRGEEKLFF. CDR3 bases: TGTGCCAGCAAAGACAGGGGAGAAGAAAAACTGTTTTTT.

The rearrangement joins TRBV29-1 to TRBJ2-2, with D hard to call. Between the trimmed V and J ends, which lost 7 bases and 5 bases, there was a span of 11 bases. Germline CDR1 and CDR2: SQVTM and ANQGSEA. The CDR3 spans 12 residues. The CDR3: CSAERETGELFF. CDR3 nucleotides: TGCAGCGCCGAGAGAGAAACCGGGGAGCTGTTTTTT.

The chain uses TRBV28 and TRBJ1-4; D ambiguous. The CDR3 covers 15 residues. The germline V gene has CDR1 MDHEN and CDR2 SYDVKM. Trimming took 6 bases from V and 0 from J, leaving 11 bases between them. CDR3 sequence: CASSRGGTTNEKLFF. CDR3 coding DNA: TGTGCCAGCAGCCGAGGTGGTACAACTAATGAAAAACTGTTTTTT.

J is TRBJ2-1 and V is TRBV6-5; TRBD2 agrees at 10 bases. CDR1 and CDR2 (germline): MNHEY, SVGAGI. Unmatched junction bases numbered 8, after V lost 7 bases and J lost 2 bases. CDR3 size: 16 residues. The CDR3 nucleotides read TGTGCCAGCACTTATATGACTAGCGGGCCCTACAATGAGCAGTTCTTC. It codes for CASTYMTSGPYNEQFF.

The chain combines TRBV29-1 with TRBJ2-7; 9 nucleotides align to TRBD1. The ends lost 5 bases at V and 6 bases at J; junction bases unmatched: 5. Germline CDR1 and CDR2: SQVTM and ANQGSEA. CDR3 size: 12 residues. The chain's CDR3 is CSVTGGTGEQYF. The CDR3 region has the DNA TGCAGCGTTACAGGGGGCACAGGCGAGCAGTACTTC.

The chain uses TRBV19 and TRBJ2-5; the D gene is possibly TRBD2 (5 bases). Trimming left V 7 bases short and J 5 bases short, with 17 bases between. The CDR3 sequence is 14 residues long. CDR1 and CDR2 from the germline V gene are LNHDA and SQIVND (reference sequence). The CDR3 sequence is CASTPRASLETQYF. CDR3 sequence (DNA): TGTGCCAGTACCCCTAGGGCTAGCTTGGAGACCCAGTACTTC.

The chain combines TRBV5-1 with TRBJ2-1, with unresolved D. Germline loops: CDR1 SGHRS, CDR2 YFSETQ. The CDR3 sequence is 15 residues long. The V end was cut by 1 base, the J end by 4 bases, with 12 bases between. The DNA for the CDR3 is TGCGCCAGCAGCTTGCGCGTTGAACCATACAATGAGCAGTTCTTC. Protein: CASSLRVEPYNEQFF. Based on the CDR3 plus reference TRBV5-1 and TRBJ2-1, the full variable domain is KAGVTQTPRYLIKTRGQQVTLSCSPISGHRSVSWYQQTPGQGLQFLFEYFSETQRNKGNFPGRFSGRQFSNSRSEMNVSTLELGDSALYLCASSLRVEPYNEQFFGPGTRLTVL.

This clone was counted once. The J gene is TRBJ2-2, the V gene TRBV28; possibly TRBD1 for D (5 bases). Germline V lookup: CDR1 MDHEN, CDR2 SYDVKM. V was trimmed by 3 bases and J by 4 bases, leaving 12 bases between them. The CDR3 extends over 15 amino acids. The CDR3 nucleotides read TGTGCCAGCAGTTTGTGGCAGGGAAGCACCGGGGAGCTGTTTTTT. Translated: CASSLWQGSTGELFF.

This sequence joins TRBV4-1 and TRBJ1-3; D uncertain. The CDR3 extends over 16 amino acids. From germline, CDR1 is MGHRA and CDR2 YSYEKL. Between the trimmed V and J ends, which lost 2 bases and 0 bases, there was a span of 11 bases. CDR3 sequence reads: CASSQPLYSSGNTIYF. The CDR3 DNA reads TGCGCCAGCAGCCAACCACTTTATTCCTCTGGAAACACCATATATTTT.

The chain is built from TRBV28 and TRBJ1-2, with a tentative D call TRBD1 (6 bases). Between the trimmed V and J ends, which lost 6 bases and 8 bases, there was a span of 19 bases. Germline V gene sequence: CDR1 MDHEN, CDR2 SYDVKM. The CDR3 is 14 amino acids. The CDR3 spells CASRLQGGLRGYTF. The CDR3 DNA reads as TGTGCCAGCAGACTACAGGGCGGTCTTCGGGGCTACACCTTC.

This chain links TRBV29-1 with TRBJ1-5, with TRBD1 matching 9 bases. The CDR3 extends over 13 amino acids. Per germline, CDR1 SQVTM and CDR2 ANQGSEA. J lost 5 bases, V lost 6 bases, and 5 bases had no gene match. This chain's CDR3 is CSVGTGRYQPQHF. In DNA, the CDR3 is TGCAGCGTGGGGACAGGGAGGTATCAGCCCCAGCATTTT.

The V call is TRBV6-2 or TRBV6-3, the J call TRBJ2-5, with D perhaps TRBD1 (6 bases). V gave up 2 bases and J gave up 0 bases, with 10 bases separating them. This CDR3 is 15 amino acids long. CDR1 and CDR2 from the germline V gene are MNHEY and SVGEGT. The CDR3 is CASSYASGDQETQYF. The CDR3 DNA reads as TGTGCCAGCAGTTACGCGTCAGGGGACCAAGAGACCCAGTACTTC.

CDR3 residues: CASQPGGGEKLFF. CDR3 nucleotides: TGTGCCTCCCAACCAGGTGGGGGGGAAAAACTGTTTTTT. The chain combines TRBV30 with TRBJ1-4; the D gene is possibly TRBD1 (5 bases). The CDR3 consists of 13 residues. The V and J ends lost 7 bases and 8 bases respectively, with 17 bases between them. Germline-derived CDR1 and CDR2 are GTSNPN and SVGIG (reference sequence).